This is a list of T cell receptor beta chains from one sample in a study of technical replicates of blood from a few donors. The repertoire was sequenced with immunoSEQ multiplex PCR; TCRdb's copy has only in-frame clones and lacks some. The table shows 40,000 to 65,000 clones, with approximately 86% occurring only once. The sequencing sample was made of PBMCs. These receptors originate from a human donor in good health. Some clones in this sample may be carry-over from other donors' samples. The CDR3 runs from the conserved cysteine through the conserved F or W. Fields, in order: D gene, V gene, J gene, CDR3 length, clone size, CDR3 DNA, CDR3 protein. The D gene is left open where the match is weak. Part of the rows lack a size; the others show once, few, many or a class for expanded clones.

d_gene: TRBD1; v_gene: TRBV10-2; j_gene: TRBJ2-1; len: 16; abundance: NA; CDR3nt: TGCGCCAGCAGTGAAATGGGACAGATCTCCTACAATGAGCAGTTCTTC; CDR3aa: CASSEMGQISYNEQFF
d_gene: NA; v_gene: TRBV2; j_gene: TRBJ1-1; len: 13; abundance: NA; CDR3nt: TGTGCCAGCACGGACGCCTGGAGGACTGAAGCTTTCTTT; CDR3aa: CASTDAWRTEAFF
d_gene: NA; v_gene: TRBV5-1; j_gene: TRBJ2-7; len: 13; abundance: NA; CDR3nt: TGCGCCAGCAGCTTGACGCAGGGCTACGAGCAGTACTTC; CDR3aa: CASSLTQGYEQYF
d_gene: TRBD1; v_gene: TRBV2; j_gene: TRBJ2-5; len: 15; abundance: NA; CDR3nt: TGTGCCAGCAGTGGCGGGACAGGGTCCCAAGAGACCCAGTACTTC; CDR3aa: CASSGGTGSQETQYF
d_gene: TRBD1; v_gene: TRBV5-1; j_gene: TRBJ2-5; len: 16; abundance: NA; CDR3nt: TGCGCCAGCAGCTTGGTCGGACAGGGGGTTCAAGAGACCCAGTACTTC; CDR3aa: CASSLVGQGVQETQYF
d_gene: NA; v_gene: TRBV4-1; j_gene: TRBJ2-7; len: 15; abundance: NA; CDR3nt: TGCGCCAGCAGCCAAGATTTAGCCTACTCCTACGAGCAGTACTTC; CDR3aa: CASSQDLAYSYEQYF
d_gene: NA; v_gene: TRBV18; j_gene: TRBJ2-5; len: 15; abundance: NA; CDR3nt: TGTGCCAGCTCACCACCGGGAGCGGCGCAAGAGACCCAGTACTTC; CDR3aa: CASSPPGAAQETQYF
d_gene: NA; v_gene: TRBV7-9; j_gene: TRBJ2-5; len: 14; abundance: NA; CDR3nt: TGTGCCAGCAGCTTAATTGATAGGAGGGCGACCCAGTACTTC; CDR3aa: CASSLIDRRATQYF
d_gene: NA; v_gene: TRBV28; j_gene: TRBJ2-2; len: 16; abundance: NA; CDR3nt: TGTGCCAGCAGTCCTCGGACAGTGTCGAACACCGGGGAGCTGTTTTTT; CDR3aa: CASSPRTVSNTGELFF
d_gene: NA; v_gene: TRBV7-2; j_gene: TRBJ2-7; len: 14; abundance: NA; CDR3nt: TGTGCCAGCAGCTACACAGGGGGGGCGTACGAGCAGTACTTC; CDR3aa: CASSYTGGAYEQYF
d_gene: TRBD2; v_gene: TRBV29-1; j_gene: TRBJ2-7; len: 13; abundance: NA; CDR3nt: TGCAGCGTTGTTGGCGGGAGCTCCTACGAGCAGTACTTC; CDR3aa: CSVVGGSSYEQYF
d_gene: TRBD1; v_gene: TRBV4-3; j_gene: TRBJ2-1; len: 15; abundance: NA; CDR3nt: TGCGCCAGCAGCCAAGACAGGGGGCGAGGTCATGAGCAGTTCTTC; CDR3aa: CASSQDRGRGHEQFF
d_gene: TRBD1; v_gene: TRBV6-5; j_gene: TRBJ2-3; len: 15; abundance: NA; CDR3nt: TGTGCCAGCAGTTCTAGAGGACAGGGGATGGATACGCAGTATTTT; CDR3aa: CASSSRGQGMDTQYF
d_gene: NA; v_gene: TRBV7-8; j_gene: TRBJ2-2; len: 16; abundance: NA; CDR3nt: TGTGCCAGCAAACCCCCGATCAGGTTTGACACCGGGGAGCTGTTTTTT; CDR3aa: CASKPPIRFDTGELFF
d_gene: TRBD2; v_gene: TRBV11-2; j_gene: TRBJ2-3; len: 18; abundance: NA; CDR3nt: TGTGCCAGCAGCTTAGTCCGCCTAGCGGGAGGGCGGAGAGATACGCAGTATTTT; CDR3aa: CASSLVRLAGGRRDTQYF
d_gene: TRBD2; v_gene: TRBV27; j_gene: TRBJ2-2; len: 16; abundance: NA; CDR3nt: TGTGCCAGCAGTCTGTGGCTAGCGGGGGGGCCCGGGGAGCTGTTTTTT; CDR3aa: CASSLWLAGGPGELFF
d_gene: TRBD1; v_gene: TRBV6-5; j_gene: TRBJ1-2; len: 14; abundance: few; CDR3nt: TGTGCCAGCAGCAGGACAGGGGGATCCTATGGCTACACCTTC; CDR3aa: CASSRTGGSYGYTF
d_gene: NA; v_gene: TRBV4-1; j_gene: TRBJ2-1; len: 17; abundance: few; CDR3nt: TGCGCCAGCAGCCAAGATAGACGAACTACCTCCTACAATGAGCAGTTCTTC; CDR3aa: CASSQDRRTTSYNEQFF
d_gene: TRBD1; v_gene: TRBV5-4; j_gene: TRBJ2-1; len: 15; abundance: NA; CDR3nt: TGTGCCAGCAGTCTTGGGACAGGGGGCGATCACGAGCAGTTCTTC; CDR3aa: CASSLGTGGDHEQFF
d_gene: TRBD2; v_gene: TRBV19; j_gene: TRBJ2-1; len: 17; abundance: once; CDR3nt: TGTGCCAGTAGTATAGGCCTTAGCGGGGGCTCCTACAATGAGCAGTTCTTC; CDR3aa: CASSIGLSGGSYNEQFF
d_gene: TRBD1; v_gene: TRBV4-3; j_gene: TRBJ1-5; len: 17; abundance: NA; CDR3nt: TGCGCCAGCAGCCAAGCCGTACCGGGACAGGGAGGTCAGCCCCAGCATTTT; CDR3aa: CASSQAVPGQGGQPQHF
d_gene: NA; v_gene: TRBV19; j_gene: TRBJ2-7; len: 16; abundance: NA; CDR3nt: TGTGCCAGTAGTATCCAGGCCCCCGGAAGAAACTACGAGCAGTACTTC; CDR3aa: CASSIQAPGRNYEQYF
d_gene: NA; v_gene: TRBV11-1; j_gene: TRBJ1-3; len: 16; abundance: few; CDR3nt: TGTGCCAGCAGCTTGCTCGGACTCAGCTCTGGAAACACCATATATTTT; CDR3aa: CASSLLGLSSGNTIYF
d_gene: TRBD2; v_gene: TRBV7-2; j_gene: TRBJ2-5; len: 15; abundance: NA; CDR3nt: TGTGCCAGCAGCTCCGGACTAGCGGGAGTAGAGACCCAGTACTTC; CDR3aa: CASSSGLAGVETQYF
d_gene: NA; v_gene: TRBV19; j_gene: TRBJ1-2; len: 13; abundance: NA; CDR3nt: TGTGCCTCGAACCCCGGGGAAAACTATGGCTACACCTTC; CDR3aa: CASNPGENYGYTF
d_gene: TRBD2; v_gene: TRBV11-3; j_gene: TRBJ2-3; len: 15; abundance: NA; CDR3nt: TGTGCCAGCAGCCGGGGGGGACTAGACACAGATACGCAGTATTTT; CDR3aa: CASSRGGLDTDTQYF
d_gene: NA; v_gene: TRBV5-6; j_gene: TRBJ2-7; len: 14; abundance: NA; CDR3nt: TGTGCCAGCAGCAGGACGGGAGCCTCCTACGAGCAGTACTTC; CDR3aa: CASSRTGASYEQYF
d_gene: TRBD2; v_gene: TRBV4-2; j_gene: TRBJ2-7; len: 16; abundance: NA; CDR3nt: TGTGCCAGCAGCCAAGATCTAGCGGGGGCTACCTACGAGCAGTACTTC; CDR3aa: CASSQDLAGATYEQYF
d_gene: TRBD1; v_gene: TRBV5-1; j_gene: TRBJ1-1; len: 14; abundance: NA; CDR3nt: TGCGCCAGCAGCCGACAGGGGGATGACCCTGAAGCTTTCTTT; CDR3aa: CASSRQGDDPEAFF
d_gene: TRBD1; v_gene: TRBV30; j_gene: TRBJ1-2; len: 13; abundance: few; CDR3nt: TGTGCCTGGAGTCCCGACAGGGGCTATGGCTACACCTTC; CDR3aa: CAWSPDRGYGYTF
d_gene: TRBD1; v_gene: TRBV11-2; j_gene: TRBJ2-3; len: 17; abundance: NA; CDR3nt: TGTGCCAGCAGCTTAGTGGGGACAGGGGCCGGCACAGATACGCAGTATTTT; CDR3aa: CASSLVGTGAGTDTQYF
d_gene: NA; v_gene: TRBV19; j_gene: TRBJ1-4; len: 16; abundance: few; CDR3nt: TGTGCCAGTAGCCGGAGGAGTGTAGGGACTAATGAAAAACTGTTTTTT; CDR3aa: CASSRRSVGTNEKLFF
d_gene: NA; v_gene: TRBV12-5; j_gene: TRBJ1-3; len: 15; abundance: NA; CDR3nt: TGTGCTACCAAAAGGGGTGGGCAAGGTGGAAACACCATATATTTT; CDR3aa: CATKRGGQGGNTIYF
d_gene: NA; v_gene: TRBV15; j_gene: TRBJ2-2; len: 14; abundance: NA; CDR3nt: TGTGCCACCAGCATGGTTGACTCCTCGGGGGAGCTGTTTTTT; CDR3aa: CATSMVDSSGELFF
d_gene: NA; v_gene: TRBV5-6; j_gene: TRBJ1-1; len: 15; abundance: NA; CDR3nt: TGTGCCAGCAGCTGGAGGTTCAGGACGAACACTGAAGCTTTCTTT; CDR3aa: CASSWRFRTNTEAFF
d_gene: TRBD2; v_gene: TRBV9; j_gene: TRBJ2-7; len: 15; abundance: NA; CDR3nt: TGTGCCAGCAGCGTAGGGCGGGAGGTTTCCTACGAGCAGTACTTC; CDR3aa: CASSVGREVSYEQYF
d_gene: TRBD1; v_gene: TRBV5-8; j_gene: TRBJ2-4; len: 12; abundance: NA; CDR3nt: TGTGCCAGCAGCGTAGACAGGGGCATTCAGTACTTC; CDR3aa: CASSVDRGIQYF
d_gene: TRBD1; v_gene: TRBV19; j_gene: TRBJ2-7; len: 13; abundance: NA; CDR3nt: TGTGCCAGTAGTACGACAGGGTTCTACGAGCAGTACTTC; CDR3aa: CASSTTGFYEQYF
d_gene: NA; v_gene: TRBV7-3; j_gene: TRBJ2-5; len: 15; abundance: NA; CDR3nt: TGTGCCAGCAGCCCTCGGGGGTCCGGCGGGGAGACCCAGTACTTC; CDR3aa: CASSPRGSGGETQYF
d_gene: TRBD1; v_gene: TRBV2; j_gene: TRBJ1-2; len: 14; abundance: few; CDR3nt: TGTGCCAGCACTGGACAGGGCCCTCTCTATGGCTACACCTTC; CDR3aa: CASTGQGPLYGYTF
d_gene: TRBD1; v_gene: TRBV11-3; j_gene: TRBJ2-5; len: 13; abundance: NA; CDR3nt: TGTGCCAGCAGCCAGACAGGGGAAGAGACCCAGTACTTC; CDR3aa: CASSQTGEETQYF
d_gene: TRBD2; v_gene: TRBV5-6; j_gene: TRBJ2-7; len: 16; abundance: NA; CDR3nt: TGTGCCAGCAGCCCGCGATATCGGACTAGCAGCTACGAGCAGTACTTC; CDR3aa: CASSPRYRTSSYEQYF
d_gene: NA; v_gene: TRBV6-5; j_gene: TRBJ1-2; len: 14; abundance: NA; CDR3nt: TGTGCCAGCAGTTACTCTCACAGAATCTATGGCTACACCTTC; CDR3aa: CASSYSHRIYGYTF
d_gene: NA; v_gene: TRBV5-4; j_gene: TRBJ1-3; len: 16; abundance: NA; CDR3nt: TGTGCCAGCAGCTCAACCCAGGGTACCTCTGGAAACACCATATATTTT; CDR3aa: CASSSTQGTSGNTIYF
d_gene: TRBD2; v_gene: TRBV4-1; j_gene: TRBJ2-3; len: 18; abundance: NA; CDR3nt: TGCGCCAGCAGCCATTTTTCCGCTAGCGGGGTTAACACAGATACGCAGTATTTT; CDR3aa: CASSHFSASGVNTDTQYF
d_gene: TRBD1; v_gene: TRBV27; j_gene: TRBJ2-7; len: 13; abundance: once; CDR3nt: TGTGCCAGCAGTTTAACAGGGGGCAGGGAGCAGTACTTC; CDR3aa: CASSLTGGREQYF
d_gene: TRBD1; v_gene: TRBV4-3; j_gene: TRBJ1-2; len: 15; abundance: NA; CDR3nt: TGCGCCAGCAGCCTCAACAGGGGAGCTAACTATGGCTACACCTTC; CDR3aa: CASSLNRGANYGYTF
d_gene: NA; v_gene: TRBV7-2; j_gene: TRBJ1-1; len: 11; abundance: NA; CDR3nt: TGTGCCAGCAGCTTCGACACTGAAGCTTTCTTT; CDR3aa: CASSFDTEAFF
d_gene: TRBD2; v_gene: TRBV7-2; j_gene: TRBJ2-1; len: 16; abundance: NA; CDR3nt: TGTGCCAGCAGCCCATTTGGGACTAGAGACCACAATGAGCAGTTCTTC; CDR3aa: CASSPFGTRDHNEQFF
d_gene: NA; v_gene: TRBV13; j_gene: TRBJ2-3; len: 16; abundance: NA; CDR3nt: TGTGCCAGCAGCTTCGGGGTACCGAGTCCGACAGATACGCAGTATTTT; CDR3aa: CASSFGVPSPTDTQYF
d_gene: TRBD2; v_gene: TRBV4-2; j_gene: TRBJ2-7; len: 16; abundance: NA; CDR3nt: TGTGCCAGCAGCCTGAATGAGCGGGAGGCGGTCTACGAGCAGTACTTC; CDR3aa: CASSLNEREAVYEQYF
d_gene: NA; v_gene: TRBV2; j_gene: TRBJ1-2; len: 15; abundance: few; CDR3nt: TGTGCCAGCAGTTCTCTCGGGAGGATGGGCTATGGCTACACCTTC; CDR3aa: CASSSLGRMGYGYTF
d_gene: TRBD2; v_gene: TRBV11-2; j_gene: TRBJ2-1; len: 17; abundance: NA; CDR3nt: TGTGCCAGCAGGGACACGGGACTAGCGGGAGTAAGGAATGAGCAGTTCTTC; CDR3aa: CASRDTGLAGVRNEQFF
d_gene: TRBD1; v_gene: TRBV2; j_gene: TRBJ1-5; len: 14; abundance: NA; CDR3nt: TGTGCCAGCAGCGCCGGGACAGGGGAACAGCCCCAGCATTTT; CDR3aa: CASSAGTGEQPQHF
d_gene: NA; v_gene: TRBV7-2; j_gene: TRBJ2-2; len: 15; abundance: NA; CDR3nt: TGTGCCAGCACTCTTCAACAGGGCAGGACCGGGGAGCTGTTTTTT; CDR3aa: CASTLQQGRTGELFF
d_gene: TRBD1; v_gene: TRBV15; j_gene: TRBJ1-2; len: 13; abundance: NA; CDR3nt: TGTGCCACCAGCCCAGGGGGCGGATATGGCTACACCTTC; CDR3aa: CATSPGGGYGYTF
d_gene: TRBD2; v_gene: TRBV10-3; j_gene: TRBJ2-7; len: 17; abundance: NA; CDR3nt: TGTGCCATCAGGCCGGGACTAGCGGGAGGGGTCGCCTACGAGCAGTACTTC; CDR3aa: CAIRPGLAGGVAYEQYF
d_gene: TRBD1; v_gene: TRBV5-6; j_gene: TRBJ1-5; len: 14; abundance: NA; CDR3nt: TGTGCCAGCAGCCCGGGACAGGGGAATCAGCCCCAGCATTTT; CDR3aa: CASSPGQGNQPQHF
d_gene: NA; v_gene: TRBV4-3; j_gene: TRBJ2-7; len: 15; abundance: NA; CDR3nt: TGCGCCAGCAGCCAAGGGACGGGAGGGGGCGACGAGCAGTACTTC; CDR3aa: CASSQGTGGGDEQYF
d_gene: NA; v_gene: TRBV4-2; j_gene: TRBJ2-3; len: 16; abundance: NA; CDR3nt: TGTGCCAGCAGCCTTAACGGCGGGGGCCCCACAGATACGCAGTATTTT; CDR3aa: CASSLNGGGPTDTQYF